The 2 T cell receptor beta chains given below trace back to one sample, sequenced in a study of blood T cells in healthy people across ages. Then a second PCR, running roughly 7 to 11 cycles, was carried out with a sample-barcoded 5' primer and a J-beta primer mix. Each CDR3 protein is one row after TCRdb ran MiXCR on the 5' RACE reads. Here the sample spans 1,300,000 or so distinct CDR3 sequences, 55% to 75% being singletons. The source material was blood. The receptor set was obtained from a man younger than 30 in good health.

This chain joins TRBV7-2 and TRBJ2-2, with 7 bases identical to TRBD1. The V and J ends lost 5 bases and 0 bases, in that order; junction bases with no gene match: 12. The CDR3 covers 18 residues. The V gene's germline CDR1 is SGHTA and CDR2 FQGNSA. The CDR3 region is CASSPQPAGTANTGELFF. The CDR3 DNA follows: TGTGCCAGCAGCCCCCAGCCTGCCGGGACAGCGAACACCGGGGAGCTGTTTTTT.

V gene TRBV4-3 combines with J gene TRBJ2-1, with D unresolved. The V gene's germline CDR1 is LGHNA and CDR2 YSLEER. The CDR3 has 13 amino acids. V was trimmed by 1 base and J by 5 bases, leaving 6 bases between them. In nucleotides, the CDR3 is TGCGCCAGCAGCCAAGGGGAACACAATGAGCAGTTCTTC. This encodes CASSQGEHNEQFF.